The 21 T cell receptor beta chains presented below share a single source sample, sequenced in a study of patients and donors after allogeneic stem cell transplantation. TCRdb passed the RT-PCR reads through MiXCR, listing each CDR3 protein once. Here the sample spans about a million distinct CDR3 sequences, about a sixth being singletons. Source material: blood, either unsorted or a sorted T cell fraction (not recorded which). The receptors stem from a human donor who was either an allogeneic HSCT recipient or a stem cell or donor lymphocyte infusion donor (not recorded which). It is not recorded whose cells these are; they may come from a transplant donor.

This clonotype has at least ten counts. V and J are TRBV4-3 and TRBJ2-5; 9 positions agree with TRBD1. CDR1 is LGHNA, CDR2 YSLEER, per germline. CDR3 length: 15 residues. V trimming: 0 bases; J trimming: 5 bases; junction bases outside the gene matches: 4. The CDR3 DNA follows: TGCGCCAGCAGCCAAGATCTAGGACAGGGGGAGACCCAGTACTTC. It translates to CASSQDLGQGETQYF.

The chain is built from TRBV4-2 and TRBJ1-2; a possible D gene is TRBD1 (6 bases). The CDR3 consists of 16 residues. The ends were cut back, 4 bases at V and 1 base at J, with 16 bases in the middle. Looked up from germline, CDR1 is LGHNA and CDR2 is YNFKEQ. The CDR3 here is CASSLPKRQVNYGYTF. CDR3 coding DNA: TGTGCCAGCAGCCTCCCGAAAAGACAGGTTAACTATGGCTACACCTTC.

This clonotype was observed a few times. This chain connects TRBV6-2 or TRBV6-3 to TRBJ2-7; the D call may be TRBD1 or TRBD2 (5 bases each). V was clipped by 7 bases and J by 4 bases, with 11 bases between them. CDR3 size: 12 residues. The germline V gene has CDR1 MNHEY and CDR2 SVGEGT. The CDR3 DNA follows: TGTGCCAGCACCAGGGACGGGTACGAGCAGTACTTC. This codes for CASTRDGYEQYF.

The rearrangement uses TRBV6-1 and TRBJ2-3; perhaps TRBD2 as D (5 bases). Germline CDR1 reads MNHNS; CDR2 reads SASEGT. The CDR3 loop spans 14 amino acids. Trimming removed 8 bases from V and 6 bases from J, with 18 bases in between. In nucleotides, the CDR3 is TGTGCCAGCCTCGTCGGAGTCCGGAGGGATACGCAGTATTTT. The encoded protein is CASLVGVRRDTQYF.

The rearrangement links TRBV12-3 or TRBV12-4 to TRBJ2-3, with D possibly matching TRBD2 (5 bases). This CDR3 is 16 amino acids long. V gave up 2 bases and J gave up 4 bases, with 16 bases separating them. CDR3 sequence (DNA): TGTGCCAGCAGTTTACGGCCCGCGGGTGGGGCAGATACGCAGTATTTT. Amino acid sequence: CASSLRPAGGADTQYF.

DNA for the CDR3: TGCGCCAGCAGCGGTCACAGGGGGCGGGGAGATACGCAGTATTTT. Translating it yields CASSGHRGRGDTQYF. V gene TRBV5-1 combines with J gene TRBJ2-3; 9 bases agree with TRBD1. J gave up 5 bases and V 4 bases, and 8 bases lay outside the gene matches. The CDR3 runs to 15 residues. Germline lookup yields CDR1 SGHRS and CDR2 YFSETQ.

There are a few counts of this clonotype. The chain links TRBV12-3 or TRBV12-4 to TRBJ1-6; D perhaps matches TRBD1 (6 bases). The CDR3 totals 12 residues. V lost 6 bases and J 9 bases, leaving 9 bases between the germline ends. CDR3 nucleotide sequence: TGTGCCAGCAGAACAGGGACTTCACCCCTCCACTTT. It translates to CASRTGTSPLHF.

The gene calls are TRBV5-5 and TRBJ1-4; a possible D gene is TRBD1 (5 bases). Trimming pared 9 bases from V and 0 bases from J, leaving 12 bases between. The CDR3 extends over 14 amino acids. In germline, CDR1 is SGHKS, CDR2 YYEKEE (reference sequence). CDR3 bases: TGTGCCAACCTACAGGCTCCAACTAATGAAAAACTGTTTTTT. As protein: CANLQAPTNEKLFF.

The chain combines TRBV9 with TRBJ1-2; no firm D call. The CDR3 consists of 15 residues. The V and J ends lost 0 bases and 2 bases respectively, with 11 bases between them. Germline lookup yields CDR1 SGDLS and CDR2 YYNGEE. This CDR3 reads CASSVGSGRNYGYTF. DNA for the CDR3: TGTGCCAGCAGCGTAGGATCGGGGAGGAACTATGGCTACACCTTC.

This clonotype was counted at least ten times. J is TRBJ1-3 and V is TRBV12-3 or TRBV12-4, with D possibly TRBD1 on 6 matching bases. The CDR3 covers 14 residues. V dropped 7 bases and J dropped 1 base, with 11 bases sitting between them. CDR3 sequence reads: CASNNRESGNTIYF. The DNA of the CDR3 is TGTGCCAGCAACAACAGGGAGTCTGGAAACACCATATATTTT.

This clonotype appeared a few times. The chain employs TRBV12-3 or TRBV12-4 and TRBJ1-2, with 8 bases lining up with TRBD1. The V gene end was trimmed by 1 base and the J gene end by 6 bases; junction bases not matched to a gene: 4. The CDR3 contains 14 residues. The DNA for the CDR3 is TGTGCCAGCAGTTTAGTTCAGGGGGCCCATGGCTACACCTTC. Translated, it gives CASSLVQGAHGYTF.

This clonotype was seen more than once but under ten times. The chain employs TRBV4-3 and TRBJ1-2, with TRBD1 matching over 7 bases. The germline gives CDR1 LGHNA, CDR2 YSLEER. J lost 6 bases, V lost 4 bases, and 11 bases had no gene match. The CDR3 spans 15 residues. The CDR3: CASSRDRVMSDGYTF. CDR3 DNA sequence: TGCGCCAGCAGCCGAGACAGGGTTATGTCGGATGGCTACACCTTC.

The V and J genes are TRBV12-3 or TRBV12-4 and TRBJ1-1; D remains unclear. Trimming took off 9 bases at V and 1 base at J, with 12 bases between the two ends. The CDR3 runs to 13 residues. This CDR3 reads CASRALENTEAFF. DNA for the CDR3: TGTGCCAGTCGCGCTTTAGAGAACACTGAAGCTTTCTTT.

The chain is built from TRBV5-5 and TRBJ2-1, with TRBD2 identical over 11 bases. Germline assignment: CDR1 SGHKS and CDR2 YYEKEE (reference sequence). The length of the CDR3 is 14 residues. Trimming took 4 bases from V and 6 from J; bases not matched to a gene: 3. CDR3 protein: CASSATSGSNEQFF. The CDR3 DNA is TGTGCCAGCAGCGCTACTAGCGGGAGCAATGAGCAGTTCTTC.

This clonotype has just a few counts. CDR3 sequence (DNA): TGTGCCAGCAGTCGGGATGTCACCGGGGAGCTGTTTTTT. It translates to CASSRDVTGELFF. The J gene is TRBJ2-2, the V gene TRBV25-1; D might be TRBD2 (5 bases). Trimming stripped 5 bases from V and 4 bases from J, with 8 bases between. Per germline, CDR1 MGHDK and CDR2 SYGVNS. The CDR3 is made up of 13 amino acids.

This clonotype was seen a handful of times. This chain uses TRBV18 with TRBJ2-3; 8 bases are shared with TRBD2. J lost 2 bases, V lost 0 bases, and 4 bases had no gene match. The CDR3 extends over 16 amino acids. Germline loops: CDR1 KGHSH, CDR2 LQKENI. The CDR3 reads CASSPPLAVNTDTQYF. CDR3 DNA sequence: TGTGCCAGCTCACCACCACTAGCGGTAAACACAGATACGCAGTATTTT.

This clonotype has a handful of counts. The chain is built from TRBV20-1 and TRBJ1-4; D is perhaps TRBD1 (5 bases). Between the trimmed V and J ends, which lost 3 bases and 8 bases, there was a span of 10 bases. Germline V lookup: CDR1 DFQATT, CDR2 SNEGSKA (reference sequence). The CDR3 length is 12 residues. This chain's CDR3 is CSASSRAEKLFF. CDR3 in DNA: TGCAGTGCTAGTTCCAGGGCGGAAAAACTGTTTTTT.

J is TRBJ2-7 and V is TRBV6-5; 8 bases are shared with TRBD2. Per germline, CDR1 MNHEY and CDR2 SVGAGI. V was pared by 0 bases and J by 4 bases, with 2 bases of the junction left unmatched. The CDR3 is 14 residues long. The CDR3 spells CASSYSSGTYEQYF. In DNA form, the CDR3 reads TGTGCCAGCAGTTACTCTAGCGGGACATACGAGCAGTACTTC.

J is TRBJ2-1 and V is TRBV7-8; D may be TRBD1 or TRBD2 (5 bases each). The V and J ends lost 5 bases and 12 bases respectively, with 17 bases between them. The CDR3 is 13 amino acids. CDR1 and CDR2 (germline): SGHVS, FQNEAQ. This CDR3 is CASSVGAQLRQFF. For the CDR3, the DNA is TGTGCCAGCAGCGTCGGGGCCCAACTTAGGCAGTTCTTC. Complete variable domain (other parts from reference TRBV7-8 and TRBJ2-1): GAGVSQSPRYKVAKRGQDVALRCDPISGHVSLFWYQQALGQGPEFLTYFQNEAQLDKSGLPSDRFFAERPEGSVSTLKIQRTQQEDSAVYLCASSVGAQLRQFFGPGTRLTVL.

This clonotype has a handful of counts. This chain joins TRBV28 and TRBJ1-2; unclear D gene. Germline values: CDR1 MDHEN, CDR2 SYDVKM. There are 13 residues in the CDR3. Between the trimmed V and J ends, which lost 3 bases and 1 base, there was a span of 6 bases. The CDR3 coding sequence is TGTGCCAGCAGTTTTGCCAGTAACTATGGCTACACCTTC. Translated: CASSFASNYGYTF.

In DNA form, the CDR3 reads TGCAGTGCTAGGGGGGATAGGGGAGATACGCAGTATTTT. It specifies CSARGDRGDTQYF. The chain has TRBV20-1 and TRBJ2-3; either TRBD1 or TRBD2 may fit D (5 bases each). Germline CDR1 is DFQATT and CDR2 is SNEGSKA (reference sequence). Trimming cost V 3 bases and J 5 bases, with 12 bases left between them. The CDR3 contains 13 residues.